This TCR beta chain was recorded in a study of identical twins. Broader study findings: Cross-sectional statistics underpinned the conclusions; the same donors were not followed.

The V gene's germline CDR1 is SGHVS and CDR2 FNYEAQ. The CDR3 sequence is 18 residues long. The trim removed 2 bases at V and 4 bases at J, leaving 12 bases unmatched. This clonotype was picked up a small number of times. Its antigen is not identified. Via MiXCR, TCRdb re-called the 5' RACE reads, giving one row per CDR3 protein. The data show 250,000 to 300,000 distinct CDR3 sequences, roughly 10% seen once. This same sample was also part of a study on yellow fever vaccine responses in identical twins.

This TCR came from a woman between 18 and 30 years old in good health. This chain uses TRBV7-6 with TRBJ2-3; TRBD2 matches at 10 bases. Sequenced sample: CD8+ T cells sorted from blood. The CDR3 DNA is TGTGCCAGCAGCTTAATGTTGCCTGGGACTAGCGCAGCAGATACGCAGTATTTT. Protein: CASSLMLPGTSAADTQYF. Filled out from reference TRBV7-6 and TRBJ2-3, the complete variable domain reads GAGVSQSPRYKVTKRGQDVALRCDPISGHVSLYWYRQALGQGPEFLTYFNYEAQQDKSGLPNDRFSAERPEGSISTLTIQRTEQRDSAMYRCASSLMLPGTSAADTQYFGPGTRLTVL.